The 21 T cell receptor beta chains presented below share a single source sample, sequenced in a study of radiation and T cells in renal cell carcinoma. Time point denoted: blood 2 weeks post-SBRT. Noted treatment: 15 Gy SBRT to primary tumor, nephrectomy 4 weeks later. Clones were read by immunoSEQ multiplex PCR, and TCRdb kept only the in-frame ones, dropping some. The data contain 95,000 to 150,000 clones, about 81% of them singletons. Sequencing was performed on blood, taken from a patient whose treatment included radiotherapy and nephrectomy. The source is a man between 50 and 59 years old with renal cell carcinoma.

The genes are TRBV2 and TRBJ2-2; TRBD1 is a possible D gene (5 bases). The V gene's germline CDR1 is SNHLY and CDR2 FYNNEI. V was cut by 8 bases and J by 3 bases, with 10 bases left in between. This CDR3 has 13 residues. In DNA, the CDR3 is TGTGCCAGCGGAGAACAGGACACCGGGGAGCTGTTTTTT. Its translation: CASGEQDTGELFF.

The chain links TRBV7-9 to TRBJ2-1; TRBD2 matches 10 bases. From germline, CDR1 is SEHNR and CDR2 FQNEAQ (reference sequence). The CDR3 sequence is 18 residues long. The trim removed 3 bases at V and 10 bases at J, leaving 18 bases unmatched. The CDR3 here is CASSFPERGGPELGEQFF. The CDR3 region has the DNA TGTGCCAGCAGCTTTCCCGAGCGGGGGGGCCCCGAATTAGGCGAGCAGTTCTTC.

The chain carries TRBV2 and TRBJ2-1, with 13 bases matching TRBD2. The CDR3 extends over 15 amino acids. Germline assignment: CDR1 SNHLY and CDR2 FYNNEI. Germline trimming cut 4 bases from V and 7 bases from J; bases unmatched to any gene: 4. The CDR3 bases are TGTGCCAGCAGTGTTGGGACTAGCGGGATTAATGAGCAGTTCTTC. Its protein product is CASSVGTSGINEQFF.

The V gene is TRBV18, the J gene TRBJ2-3, with D uncertain. Between the trimmed V and J ends, which lost 0 bases and 0 bases, there was a span of 10 bases. The CDR3 has 16 residues. The V gene's germline CDR1 is KGHSH and CDR2 LQKENI. The CDR3 DNA is TGTGCCAGCTCACCACCATCTAAACCCAGCACAGATACGCAGTATTTT. Translating it yields CASSPPSKPSTDTQYF.

The chain joins TRBV27 to TRBJ2-2; tentatively, D is TRBD1 (5 bases). This CDR3 has 15 residues. Germline CDR1 and CDR2: MNHEY and SMNVEV (reference sequence). The germline V and J ends were trimmed by 2 bases and 7 bases, with 14 bases remaining between them. The CDR3 region has the DNA TGTGCCAGCAGTTTAAGGGCAGACAGCAACGGGGAGCTGTTTTTT. This encodes CASSLRADSNGELFF.

This clone was found once. The chain employs TRBV6-6 and TRBJ2-1; no reliable D call. The CDR3 contains 14 residues. CDR1 is MNHNY and CDR2 is SVGAGI in the germline V gene (reference sequence). Trimming removed 8 bases at V and 2 bases at J, with 13 bases between. Here the CDR3 reads CASDVGSTYNEQFF. CDR3 DNA: TGTGCCAGCGATGTGGGGTCCACCTACAATGAGCAGTTCTTC.

This clone was seen just once. One junction end does not reproduce the germline sequence, and a read error may be involved. The chain is built from TRBV5-1 and TRBJ2-6; D gene ambiguous. CDR1 and CDR2 (germline): SGHRS, YFSETQ. The CDR3 spans 14 residues. CDR3 coding DNA: TGCGCCAGCAGTTTGGATCCTGGGGCCAACGTCCTGACTTTC. Translation gives CASSLDPGANVLTF.

This rearrangement joins TRBV2 to TRBJ2-7; 8 bases are shared with TRBD1. Germline-derived CDR1 and CDR2 are SNHLY and FYNNEI. Trimming removed 6 bases from V and 4 bases from J; junction bases left unmatched: 5. This CDR3 contains 13 residues. The CDR3 spells CASRRTGRYEQYF. The CDR3, as DNA: TGTGCCAGCAGGAGGACAGGGCGTTACGAGCAGTACTTC.

The V and J genes are TRBV18 and TRBJ2-7; D is unresolved. Per the germline V gene, CDR1 is KGHSH and CDR2 is LQKENI. V shed 2 bases and J shed 1 base, with 6 bases lying between them. The CDR3 covers 13 residues. This chain's CDR3 is CASSPEMSYEQYF. The CDR3 nucleotides read TGTGCCAGCTCACCAGAGATGTCCTACGAGCAGTACTTC.

J is TRBJ2-7 and V is TRBV27; D gene ambiguous. This CDR3 spans 13 amino acids. Germline loops: CDR1 MNHEY, CDR2 SMNVEV (reference sequence). The V end was cut by 3 bases, the J end by 0 bases, with 6 bases between. CDR3 DNA sequence: TGTGCCAGCAGTTTCTCCAGCTCCTACGAGCAGTACTTC. Translation: CASSFSSSYEQYF.

V and J are TRBV7-9 and TRBJ2-5; D is unresolved. The CDR3 runs 14 residues. Trimming shortened V by 1 base and J by 4 bases, and 10 bases separated the two germline ends. Germline assignment: CDR1 SEHNR and CDR2 FQNEAQ (reference sequence). The CDR3 reads CASSLVLDGETQYF. The CDR3 nucleotides read TGTGCCAGCAGCTTAGTTTTGGATGGAGAGACCCAGTACTTC.

The rearrangement joins TRBV9 to TRBJ2-1; D might be TRBD2 (5 bases). V lost 1 base to trimming and J lost 8 bases, with 7 bases between them. The CDR3 extends over 12 amino acids. Germline V lookup: CDR1 SGDLS, CDR2 YYNGEE. The CDR3 DNA reads TGTGCCAGCAGCGTAACACTAGATGAGCAGTTCTTC. It is translated as CASSVTLDEQFF.

A remark on this clone: Other DNA sequences of this sample code for an identical CDR3. The CDR3, as DNA: TGTGCCAGCAGCTTAGGACAGGGCGACGAGCAGTACTTC. Protein: CASSLGQGDEQYF. The chain carries TRBV7-2 and TRBJ2-7; 7 positions match TRBD1. Per the germline V gene, CDR1 is SGHTA and CDR2 is FQGNSA. The CDR3 contains 13 residues. The V and J ends lost 1 base and 5 bases, in that order; junction bases with no gene match: 2.

This chain uses TRBV18 with TRBJ2-7; D might be TRBD2 (6 bases). Germline CDR1 and CDR2: KGHSH and LQKENI. This CDR3 is 14 amino acids long. V was pared by 4 bases and J by 2 bases, with 12 bases between. For the CDR3, the DNA is TGTGCCAGCTCACGAGGACTAACTACCTACGAGCAGTACTTC. As protein: CASSRGLTTYEQYF.

The chain combines TRBV7-9 with TRBJ1-2; 10 bases align to TRBD1. After removal of 5 bases from V and 4 bases from J, the junction contained 4 bases not matched to a gene. Germline V gene data show CDR1 as SEHNR and CDR2 as FQNEAQ (reference sequence). This CDR3 has 14 amino acids. The CDR3 protein is CASSPGQGTYGYTF. In nucleotides, the CDR3 is TGTGCCAGCAGCCCGGGACAGGGGACCTATGGCTACACCTTC. The full variable domain, its missing parts supplied by reference TRBV7-9 and TRBJ1-2, is DTGVSQNPRHKITKRGQNVTFRCDPISEHNRLYWYRQTLGQGPEFLTYFQNEAQLEKSRLLSDRFSAERPKGSFSTLEIQRTEQGDSAMYLCASSPGQGTYGYTFGSGTRLTVV.

The chain is built from TRBV10-3 and TRBJ1-2, with 11 bases identical to TRBD1. Trimming took 6 bases from V and 0 from J; bases not matched to a gene: 3. Germline V gene sequence: CDR1 ENHRY, CDR2 SYGVKD. The CDR3 sequence is 15 residues long. The CDR3 here is CAIRTGQGANYGYTF. CDR3 bases: TGTGCCATCAGGACGGGACAGGGGGCTAACTATGGCTACACCTTC.

This rearrangement joins TRBV7-8 to TRBJ2-3, with D tentatively TRBD2 (5 bases). Trimming took 5 bases from V and 2 from J, leaving 20 bases between them. The CDR3 contains 17 residues. Germline CDR1 SGHVS, CDR2 FQNEAQ. The DNA for the CDR3 is TGTGCCAGCAGCCCCCGGCGAGAAACTAGTATCACAGATACGCAGTATTTT. Amino acid sequence: CASSPRRETSITDTQYF.

The rearrangement joins TRBV30 to TRBJ2-3; D may be TRBD1 or TRBD2 (7 bases each). The CDR3 is 14 amino acids. V shed 1 base and J shed 5 bases, with 13 bases lying between them. Germline V gene lookup returns CDR1 GTSNPN and CDR2 SVGIG (reference sequence). The CDR3 sequence: CAWSAGGGEDTQYF. The CDR3 DNA reads as TGTGCCTGGAGTGCAGGGGGGGGCGAAGATACGCAGTATTTT.

The chain is built from TRBV4-1 and TRBJ2-1; D is unresolved. The CDR3 contains 15 residues. Between the trimmed V and J ends, which lost 4 bases and 8 bases, there was a span of 18 bases. CDR1 and CDR2 from the germline V gene are MGHRA and YSYEKL. DNA of the CDR3: TGCGCCAGCAGCCCCCGTTTAGTTCGTTCGGATGAGCAGTTCTTC. It translates to CASSPRLVRSDEQFF.

Notes on this clone: An end of the junction differs from the germline gene, which may be a read error. The chain has TRBV7-7 and TRBJ2-5; a weak D match, TRBD2 (6 bases). The germline gives CDR1 SSHAT, CDR2 FNYEAQ (reference sequence). The CDR3 covers 15 residues. The chain's CDR3 is CASSLAPAGQETQYF. The CDR3 DNA reads TGTGCTAGCAGCTTAGCGCCAGCGGGTCAAGAGACCCAGTACTTC.

The chain is built from TRBV5-1 and TRBJ1-4; 8 bases line up with TRBD1. The V and J ends lost 3 bases and 7 bases, in that order; junction bases with no gene match: 8. The CDR3 spans 15 residues. Germline assignment: CDR1 SGHRS and CDR2 YFSETQ. The DNA for the CDR3 is TGCGCCAGCAGCTCCGGAGGACAGGGCGGTGAAAAACTGTTTTTT. Residues: CASSSGGQGGEKLFF.